The sample holds a few counts of the clone carrying this TCR beta chain. Per the original data handling: Counts of nucleated cells, estimated from reference gene primer amplification, were obtained. Clones were sequenced by immunoSEQ multiplex PCR, and TCRdb holds only the in-frame ones, with some missing. D and trimming come from the DNA, and the V and J calls and clone size come from that table. This sample yields approximately 98,000 clones, of which under 85% are seen a single time; just over 4% belongs to the top ten. This sample is drawn from a study of blood T cell repertoires in COVID-19. For the study at large: COVID-19 samples from acute and convalescent phases originated in the United States, Italy and Spain. T cells, B-cell-depleted T cells, or PBMCs provided the cDNA or gDNA that served as material.

The CDR3 length is 14 residues. Germline V CDR1 and CDR2: KGHSH, LQKENI. V shed 9 bases and J 8 bases; nucleotides not matched to a gene: 7. The specimen was peripheral blood. This TCR came from a woman in her seventies with acute or convalescent COVID-19. This rearrangement joins TRBV18 to TRBJ2-1; 13 positions agree with TRBD2. This chain's CDR3 is CASRAGLAGDEQFF. The CDR3 nucleotides are TGTGCCAGTCGAGCCGGACTAGCGGGAGATGAGCAGTTCTTC.